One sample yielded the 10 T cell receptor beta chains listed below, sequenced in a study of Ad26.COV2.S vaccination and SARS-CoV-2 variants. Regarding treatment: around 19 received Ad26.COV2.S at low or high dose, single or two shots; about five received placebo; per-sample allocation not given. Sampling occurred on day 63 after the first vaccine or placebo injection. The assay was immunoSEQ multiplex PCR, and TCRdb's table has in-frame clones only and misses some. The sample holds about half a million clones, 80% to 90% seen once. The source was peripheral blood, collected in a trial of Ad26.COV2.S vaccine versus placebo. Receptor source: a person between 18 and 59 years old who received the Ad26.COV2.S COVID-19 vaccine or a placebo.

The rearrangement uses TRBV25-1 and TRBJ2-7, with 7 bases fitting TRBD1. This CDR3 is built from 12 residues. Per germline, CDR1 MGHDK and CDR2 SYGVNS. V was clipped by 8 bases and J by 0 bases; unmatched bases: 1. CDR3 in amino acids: CASWDSSYEQYF. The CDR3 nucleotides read TGTGCCAGCTGGGACAGCTCCTACGAGCAGTACTTC.

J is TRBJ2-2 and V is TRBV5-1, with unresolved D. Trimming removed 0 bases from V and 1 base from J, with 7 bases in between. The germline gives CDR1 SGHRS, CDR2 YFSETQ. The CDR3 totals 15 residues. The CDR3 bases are TGCGCCAGCAGCTTGGCCAGAAAGAACACCGGGGAGCTGTTTTTT. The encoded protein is CASSLARKNTGELFF.

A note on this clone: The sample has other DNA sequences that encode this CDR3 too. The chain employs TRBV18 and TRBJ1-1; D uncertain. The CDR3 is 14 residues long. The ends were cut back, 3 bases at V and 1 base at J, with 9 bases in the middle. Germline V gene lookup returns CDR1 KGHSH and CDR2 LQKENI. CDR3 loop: CASSPRQENTEAFF. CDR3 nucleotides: TGTGCCAGCTCACCTCGGCAGGAGAACACTGAAGCTTTCTTT. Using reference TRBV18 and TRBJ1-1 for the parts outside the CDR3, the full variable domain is NAGVMQNPRHLVRRRGQEARLRCSPMKGHSHVYWYRQLPEEGLKFMVYLQKENIIDESGMPKERFSAEFPKEGPSILRIQQVVRGDSAAYFCASSPRQENTEAFFGQGTRLTVV.

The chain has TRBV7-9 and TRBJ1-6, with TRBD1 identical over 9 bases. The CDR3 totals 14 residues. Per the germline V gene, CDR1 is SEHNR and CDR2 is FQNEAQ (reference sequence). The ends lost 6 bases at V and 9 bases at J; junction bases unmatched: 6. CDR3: CASRSVGQGSPLHF. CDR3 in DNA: TGTGCCAGCAGATCTGTGGGACAGGGTTCACCCCTCCACTTT.

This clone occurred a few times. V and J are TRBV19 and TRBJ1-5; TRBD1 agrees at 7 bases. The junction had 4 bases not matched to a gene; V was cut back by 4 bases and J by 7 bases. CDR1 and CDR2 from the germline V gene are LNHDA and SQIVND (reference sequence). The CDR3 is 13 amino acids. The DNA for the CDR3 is TGTGCCAGTAGTACAGGGGGGTTGCAGCCCCAGCATTTT. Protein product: CASSTGGLQPQHF. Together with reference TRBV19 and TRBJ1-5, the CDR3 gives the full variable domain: DGGITQSPKYLFRKEGQNVTLSCEQNLNHDAMYWYRQDPGQGLRLIYYSQIVNDFQKGDIAEGYSVSREKKESFPLTVTSAQKNPTAFYLCASSTGGLQPQHFGDGTRLSIL.

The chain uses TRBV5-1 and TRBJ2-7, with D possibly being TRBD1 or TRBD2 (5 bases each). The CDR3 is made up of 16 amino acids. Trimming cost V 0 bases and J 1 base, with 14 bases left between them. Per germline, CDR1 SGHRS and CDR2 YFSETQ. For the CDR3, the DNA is TGCGCCAGCAGCTTGGGAAGCGGCAGGGTTTCCTACGAGCAGTACTTC. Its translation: CASSLGSGRVSYEQYF.

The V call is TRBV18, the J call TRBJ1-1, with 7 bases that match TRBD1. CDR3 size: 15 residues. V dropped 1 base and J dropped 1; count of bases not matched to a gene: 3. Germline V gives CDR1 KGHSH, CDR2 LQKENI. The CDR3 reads CASSPRNRGNTEAFF. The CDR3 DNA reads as TGTGCCAGCTCACCACGTAACAGGGGGAACACTGAAGCTTTCTTT. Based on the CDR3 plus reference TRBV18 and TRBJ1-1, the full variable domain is NAGVMQNPRHLVRRRGQEARLRCSPMKGHSHVYWYRQLPEEGLKFMVYLQKENIIDESGMPKERFSAEFPKEGPSILRIQQVVRGDSAAYFCASSPRNRGNTEAFFGQGTRLTVV.

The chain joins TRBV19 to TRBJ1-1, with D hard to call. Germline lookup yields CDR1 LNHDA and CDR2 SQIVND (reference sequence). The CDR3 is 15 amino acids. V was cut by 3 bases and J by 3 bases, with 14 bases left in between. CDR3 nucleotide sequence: TGTGCCAGTAGTATTGGCGGACGCTGGGACACTGAAGCTTTCTTT. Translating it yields CASSIGGRWDTEAFF.

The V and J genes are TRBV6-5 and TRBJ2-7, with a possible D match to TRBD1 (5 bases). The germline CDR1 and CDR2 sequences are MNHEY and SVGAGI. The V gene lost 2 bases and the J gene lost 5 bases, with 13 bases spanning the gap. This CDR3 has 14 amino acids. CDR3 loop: CASSYKSGIHEQYF. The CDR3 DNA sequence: TGTGCCAGCAGTTACAAGTCAGGGATCCACGAGCAGTACTTC.

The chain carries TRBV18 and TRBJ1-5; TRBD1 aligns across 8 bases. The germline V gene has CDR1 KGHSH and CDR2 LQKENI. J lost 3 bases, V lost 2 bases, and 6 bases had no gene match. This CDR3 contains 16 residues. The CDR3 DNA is TGTGCCAGCTCACCATCCTCAGGGGGCAACAATCAGCCCCAGCATTTT. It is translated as CASSPSSGGNNQPQHF.